This TCR beta chain was captured by sequencing in a study of blood T cell repertoires in COVID-19. Overall study: Some COVID-19 samples were acute and others convalescent; all came from the United States, Italy and Spain.

Produced via immunoSEQ multiplex PCR; TCRdb's table is partial and in-frame only. This sample yields some 62,000 clones, of which approximately 80% are seen a single time; 20% belongs to the top ten. Sequenced sample: peripheral blood. The sequence came from an elderly woman with active or convalescent COVID-19.

The CDR3 DNA reads TGTGCCAGCAATCAGGACAGGGTGGAAACCTCCCAAGAGACCCAGTACTTC. This translates into CASNQDRVETSQETQYF. V and J are TRBV28 and TRBJ2-5; 8 bases match TRBD1. Trimming removed 7 bases from V and 1 base from J; junction bases left unmatched: 14. The germline CDR1 and CDR2 sequences are MDHEN and SYDVKM. The CDR3 spans 17 residues.